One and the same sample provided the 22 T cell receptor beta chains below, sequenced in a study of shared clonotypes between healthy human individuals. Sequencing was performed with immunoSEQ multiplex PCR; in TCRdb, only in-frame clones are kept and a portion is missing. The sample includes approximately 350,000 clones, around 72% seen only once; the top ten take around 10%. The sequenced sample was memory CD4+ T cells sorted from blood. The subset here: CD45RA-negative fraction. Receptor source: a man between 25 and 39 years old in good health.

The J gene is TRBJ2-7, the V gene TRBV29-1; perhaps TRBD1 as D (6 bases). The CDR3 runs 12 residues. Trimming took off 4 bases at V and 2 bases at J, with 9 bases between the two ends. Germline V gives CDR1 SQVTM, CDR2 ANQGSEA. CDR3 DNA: TGCAGCGTTGGACAGGACGCCTACGAGCAGTACTTC. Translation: CSVGQDAYEQYF.

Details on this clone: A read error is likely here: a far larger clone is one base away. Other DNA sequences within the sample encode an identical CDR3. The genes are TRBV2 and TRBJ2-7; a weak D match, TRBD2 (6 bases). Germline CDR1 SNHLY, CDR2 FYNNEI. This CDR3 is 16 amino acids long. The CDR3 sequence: CASSEVNLALNYEQYF. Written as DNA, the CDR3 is TGCGCCAGCAGTGAAGTAAATCTAGCGCTGAACTACGAGCAGTACTTC.

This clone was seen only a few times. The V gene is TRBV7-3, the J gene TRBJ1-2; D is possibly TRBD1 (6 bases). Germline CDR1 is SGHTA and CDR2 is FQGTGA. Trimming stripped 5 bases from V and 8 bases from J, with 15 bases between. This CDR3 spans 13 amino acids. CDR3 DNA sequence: TGTGCCAGCAGCCCCGACAGGCAACCGGGCTACACCTTC. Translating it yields CASSPDRQPGYTF.

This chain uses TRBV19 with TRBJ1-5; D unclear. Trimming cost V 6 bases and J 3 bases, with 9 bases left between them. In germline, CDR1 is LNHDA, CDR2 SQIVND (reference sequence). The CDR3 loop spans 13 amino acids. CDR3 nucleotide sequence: TGTGCCAGTAGCCCTCGCAACAATCAGCCCCAGCATTTT. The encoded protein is CASSPRNNQPQHF.

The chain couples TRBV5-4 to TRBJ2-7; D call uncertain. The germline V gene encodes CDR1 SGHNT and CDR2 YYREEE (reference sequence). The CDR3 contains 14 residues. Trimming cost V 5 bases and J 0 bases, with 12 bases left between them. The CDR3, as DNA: TGTGCCAGCAGACCGGCCTATGGCTCCTACGAGCAGTACTTC. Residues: CASRPAYGSYEQYF.

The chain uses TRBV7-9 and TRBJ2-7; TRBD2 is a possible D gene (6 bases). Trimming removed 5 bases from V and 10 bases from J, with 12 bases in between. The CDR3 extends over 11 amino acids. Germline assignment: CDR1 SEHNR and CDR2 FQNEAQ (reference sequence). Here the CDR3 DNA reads TGTGCCAGCAGCCCGGGACTCCACCAGTACTTC. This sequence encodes CASSPGLHQYF.

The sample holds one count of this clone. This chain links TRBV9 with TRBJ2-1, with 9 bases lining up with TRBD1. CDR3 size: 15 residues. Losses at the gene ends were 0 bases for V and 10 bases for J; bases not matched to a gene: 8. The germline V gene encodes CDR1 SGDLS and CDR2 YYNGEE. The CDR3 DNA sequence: TGTGCCAGCAGCGTAGCGGGACAGGGTATGCGGGAGCAGTTCTTC. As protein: CASSVAGQGMREQFF.

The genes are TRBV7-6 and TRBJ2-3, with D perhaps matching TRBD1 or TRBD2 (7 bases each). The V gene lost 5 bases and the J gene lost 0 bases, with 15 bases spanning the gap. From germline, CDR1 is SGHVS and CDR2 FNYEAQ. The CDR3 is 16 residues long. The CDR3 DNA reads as TGTGCCAGCAGCCGACAGGGAGGGTTTAGCACAGATACGCAGTATTTT. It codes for CASSRQGGFSTDTQYF.

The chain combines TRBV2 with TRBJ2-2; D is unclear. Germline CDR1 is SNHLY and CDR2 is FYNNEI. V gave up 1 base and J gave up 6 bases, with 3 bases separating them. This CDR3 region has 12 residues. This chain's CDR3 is CASSEVPGELFF. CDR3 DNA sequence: TGTGCCAGCAGTGAAGTACCCGGGGAGCTGTTTTTT.

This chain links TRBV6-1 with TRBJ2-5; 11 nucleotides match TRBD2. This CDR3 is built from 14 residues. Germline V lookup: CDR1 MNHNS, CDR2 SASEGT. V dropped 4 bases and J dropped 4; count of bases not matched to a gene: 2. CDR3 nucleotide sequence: TGTGCCAGCAGTGTCGGGACTAGCGGAGAGACCCAGTACTTC. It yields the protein CASSVGTSGETQYF.

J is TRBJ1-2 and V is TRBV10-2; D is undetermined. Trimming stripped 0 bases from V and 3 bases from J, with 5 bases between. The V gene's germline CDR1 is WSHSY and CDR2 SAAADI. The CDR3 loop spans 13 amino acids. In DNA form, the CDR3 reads TGCGCCAGCAGTGAGTCGGCCGACTATGGCTACACCTTC. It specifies CASSESADYGYTF.

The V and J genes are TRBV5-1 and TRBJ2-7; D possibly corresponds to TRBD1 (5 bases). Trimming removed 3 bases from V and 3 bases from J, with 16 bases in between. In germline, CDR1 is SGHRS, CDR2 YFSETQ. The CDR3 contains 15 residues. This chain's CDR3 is CASSYNRFSIYEQYF. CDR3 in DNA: TGCGCCAGCAGCTACAACAGGTTTTCCATCTACGAGCAGTACTTC.

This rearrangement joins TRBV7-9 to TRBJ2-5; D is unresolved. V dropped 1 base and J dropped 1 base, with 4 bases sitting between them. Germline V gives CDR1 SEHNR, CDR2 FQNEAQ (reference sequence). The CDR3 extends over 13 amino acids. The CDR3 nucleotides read TGTGCCAGCAGCTTAGGTCCCCAAGAGACCCAGTACTTC. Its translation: CASSLGPQETQYF. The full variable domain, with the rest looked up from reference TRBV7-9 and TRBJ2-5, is DTGVSQNPRHKITKRGQNVTFRCDPISEHNRLYWYRQTLGQGPEFLTYFQNEAQLEKSRLLSDRFSAERPKGSFSTLEIQRTEQGDSAMYLCASSLGPQETQYFGPGTRLLVL.

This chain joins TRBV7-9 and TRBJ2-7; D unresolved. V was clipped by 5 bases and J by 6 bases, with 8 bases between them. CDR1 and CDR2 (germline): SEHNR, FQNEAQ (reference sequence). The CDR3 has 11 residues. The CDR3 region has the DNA TGTGCCAGCAGCAAATCCCCCGAGCAGTACTTC. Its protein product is CASSKSPEQYF.

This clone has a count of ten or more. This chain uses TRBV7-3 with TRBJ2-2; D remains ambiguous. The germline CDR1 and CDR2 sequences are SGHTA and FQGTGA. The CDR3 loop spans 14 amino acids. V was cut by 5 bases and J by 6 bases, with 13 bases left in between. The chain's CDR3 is CASSLDRAAGELFF. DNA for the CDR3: TGTGCCAGCAGCCTCGACCGCGCCGCCGGGGAGCTGTTTTTT. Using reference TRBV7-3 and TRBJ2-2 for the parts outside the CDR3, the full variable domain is GAGVSQTPSNKVTEKGKYVELRCDPISGHTALYWYRQSLGQGPEFLIYFQGTGAADDSGLPNDRFFAVRPEGSVSTLKIQRTERGDSAVYLCASSLDRAAGELFFGEGSRLTVL.

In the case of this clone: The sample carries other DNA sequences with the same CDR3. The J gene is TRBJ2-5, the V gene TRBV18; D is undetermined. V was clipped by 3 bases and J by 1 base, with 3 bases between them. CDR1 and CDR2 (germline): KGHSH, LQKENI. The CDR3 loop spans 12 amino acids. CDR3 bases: TGTGCCAGCTCACCCACCCAAGAGACCCAGTACTTC. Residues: CASSPTQETQYF.

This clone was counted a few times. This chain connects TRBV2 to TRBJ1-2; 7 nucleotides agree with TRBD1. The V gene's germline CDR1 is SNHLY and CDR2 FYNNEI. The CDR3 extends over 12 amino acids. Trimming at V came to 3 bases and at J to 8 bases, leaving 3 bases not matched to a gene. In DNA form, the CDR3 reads TGTGCCAGCAGTGAGACAGGGCGCGGCTACACCTTC. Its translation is CASSETGRGYTF.

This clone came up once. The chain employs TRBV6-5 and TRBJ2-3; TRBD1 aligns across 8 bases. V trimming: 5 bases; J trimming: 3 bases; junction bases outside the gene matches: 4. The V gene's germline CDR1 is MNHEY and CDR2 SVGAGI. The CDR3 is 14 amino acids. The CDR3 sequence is CASSQGQVTDTQYF. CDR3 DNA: TGTGCCAGCAGTCAGGGACAGGTGACAGATACGCAGTATTTT.

The CDR3 DNA sequence: TGTGCCAGCAGCGCTGGGACAGGGACATACAATGAGCAGTTCTTC. Its protein product is CASSAGTGTYNEQFF. The J gene is TRBJ2-1, the V gene TRBV9; TRBD1 matches 9 bases. The V and J ends lost 3 bases and 4 bases, in that order; junction bases with no gene match: 5. The CDR3 sequence is 15 residues long. The germline V gene has CDR1 SGDLS and CDR2 YYNGEE.

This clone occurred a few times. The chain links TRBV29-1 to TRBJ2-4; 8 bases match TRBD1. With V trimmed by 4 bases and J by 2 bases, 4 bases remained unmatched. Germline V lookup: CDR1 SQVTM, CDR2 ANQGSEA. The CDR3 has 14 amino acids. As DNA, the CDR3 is TGCAGCGTTGTGCAGGGGGCCTCCAAAAACATTCAGTACTTC. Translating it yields CSVVQGASKNIQYF.

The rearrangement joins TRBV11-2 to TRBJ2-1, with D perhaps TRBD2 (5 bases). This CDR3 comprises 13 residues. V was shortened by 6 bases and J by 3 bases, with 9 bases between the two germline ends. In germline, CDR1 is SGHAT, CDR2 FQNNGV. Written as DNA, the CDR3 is TGTGCCAGCAGTGACGGGAACTACAATGAGCAGTTCTTC. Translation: CASSDGNYNEQFF. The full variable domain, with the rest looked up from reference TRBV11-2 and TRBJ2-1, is EAGVAQSPRYKIIEKRQSVAFWCNPISGHATLYWYQQILGQGPKLLIQFQNNGVVDDSQLPKDRFSAERLKGVDSTLKIQPAKLEDSAVYLCASSDGNYNEQFFGPGTRLTVL.

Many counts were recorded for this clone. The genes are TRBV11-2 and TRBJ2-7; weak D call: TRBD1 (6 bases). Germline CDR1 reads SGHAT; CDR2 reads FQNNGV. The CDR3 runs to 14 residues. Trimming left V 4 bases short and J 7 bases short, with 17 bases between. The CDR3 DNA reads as TGTGCCAGCAGCTACGTGAGTTTAGGGGGAGAGCAGTACTTC. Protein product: CASSYVSLGGEQYF.